This T cell receptor (beta chain) was sequenced during a study of T cell repertoires in cytomegalovirus infection. TCRdb reprocessed the reads via MiXCR and lists one record per CDR3 protein. The sample records approximately 500,000 distinct CDR3 sequences, more than 15% being singletons. The CDR3 length is 13 residues. This TCR was sampled from a human donor in good health (CMV status not recorded). Some clones in this sample may be carry-over from other donors' samples. The sequencing sample was made of CD8+ T cells from PBMCs. The chain joins TRBV12-3 or TRBV12-4 to TRBJ1-5; 7 bases are a match to TRBD1. Here the CDR3 reads CASGTVSNQPQHF. Written as DNA, the CDR3 is TGTGCATCCGGGACAGTTAGCAATCAGCCCCAGCATTTT.